Listed here is a single TCR beta chain. The repertoire was sequenced with immunoSEQ multiplex PCR; TCRdb's copy has only in-frame clones and lacks some. The sample lists about 1,500 clones, roughly 81% occurring once. This record comes from a study of STAT5B mutations in CD4+ large granular lymphocyte leukemia. Germline V gene data show CDR1 as SNHLY and CDR2 as FYNNEI. V gave up 3 bases and J gave up 0 bases, with 12 bases separating them. The CDR3 runs 16 residues. CD4+ T-LGLL patients came from Padova, Helsinki and Shinshu hematology units. The TCR was taken from a woman aged 70-85 years with CD4+ T-cell large granular lymphocyte leukemia. Source material: PBMCs. This chain links TRBV2 with TRBJ1-5; no firm D call. CDR3 residues: CASSEGTPYSNQPQHF. The CDR3 DNA is TGTGCCAGCAGTGAGGGCACCCCATATAGCAATCAGCCCCAGCATTTT.